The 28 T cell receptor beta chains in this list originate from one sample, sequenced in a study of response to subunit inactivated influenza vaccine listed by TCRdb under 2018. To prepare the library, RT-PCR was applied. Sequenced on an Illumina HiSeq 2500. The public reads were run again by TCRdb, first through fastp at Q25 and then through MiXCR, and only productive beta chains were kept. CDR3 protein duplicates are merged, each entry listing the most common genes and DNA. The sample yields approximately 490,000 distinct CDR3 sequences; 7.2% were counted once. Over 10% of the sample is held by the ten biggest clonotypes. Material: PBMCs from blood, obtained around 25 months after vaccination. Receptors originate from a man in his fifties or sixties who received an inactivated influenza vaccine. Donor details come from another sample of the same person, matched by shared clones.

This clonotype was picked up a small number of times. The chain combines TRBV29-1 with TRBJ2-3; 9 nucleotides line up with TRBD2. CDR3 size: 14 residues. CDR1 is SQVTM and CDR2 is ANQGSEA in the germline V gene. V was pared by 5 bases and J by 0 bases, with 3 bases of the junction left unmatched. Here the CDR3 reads CSVSSGGSTDTQYF. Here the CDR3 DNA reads TGCAGCGTTTCGAGCGGGGGGAGCACAGATACGCAGTATTTT.

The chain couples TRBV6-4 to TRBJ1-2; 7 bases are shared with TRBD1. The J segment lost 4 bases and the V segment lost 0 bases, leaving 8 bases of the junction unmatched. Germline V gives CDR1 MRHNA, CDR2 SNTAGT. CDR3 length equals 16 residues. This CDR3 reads CASSDSPGQPSYGYTF. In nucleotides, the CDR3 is TGTGCCAGCAGTGACTCCCCGGGACAGCCTAGCTATGGCTACACCTTC.

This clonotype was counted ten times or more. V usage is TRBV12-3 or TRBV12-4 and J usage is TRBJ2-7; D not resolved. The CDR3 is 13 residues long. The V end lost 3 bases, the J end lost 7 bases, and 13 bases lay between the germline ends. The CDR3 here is CASSFVPRGEQYF. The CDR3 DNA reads TGTGCCAGCAGTTTCGTCCCTCGAGGAGAGCAGTACTTC.

The CDR3 here is CASSVGTLNTGELFF. The CDR3 region has the DNA TGTGCCAGCAGCGTCGGGACATTGAACACCGGGGAGCTGTTTTTT. The genes are TRBV5-4 and TRBJ2-2, with TRBD1 as a possible D gene (6 bases). The CDR3 runs to 15 residues. V dropped 4 bases and J dropped 1 base, with 11 bases sitting between them. The V gene's germline CDR1 is SGHNT and CDR2 YYREEE (reference sequence).

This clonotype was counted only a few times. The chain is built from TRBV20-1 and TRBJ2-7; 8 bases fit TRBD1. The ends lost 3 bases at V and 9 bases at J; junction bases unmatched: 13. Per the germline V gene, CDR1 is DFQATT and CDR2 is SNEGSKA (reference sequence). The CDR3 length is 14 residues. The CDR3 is CSASWVRGPMRQYF. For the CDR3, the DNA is TGCAGTGCTAGTTGGGTCAGGGGGCCTATGCGGCAGTACTTC.

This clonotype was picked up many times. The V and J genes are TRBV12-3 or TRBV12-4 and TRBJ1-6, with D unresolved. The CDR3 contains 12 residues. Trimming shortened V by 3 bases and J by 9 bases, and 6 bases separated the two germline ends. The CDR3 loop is CASSLKGSPLHF. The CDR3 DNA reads TGTGCCAGCAGTTTGAAGGGTTCACCCCTCCACTTT.

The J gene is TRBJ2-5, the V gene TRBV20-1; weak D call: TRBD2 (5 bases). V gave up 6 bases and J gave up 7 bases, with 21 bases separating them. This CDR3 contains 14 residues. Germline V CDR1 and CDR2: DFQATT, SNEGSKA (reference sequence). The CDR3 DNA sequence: TGCAGTGCCCCGGGGTTTTCGGGGTTGGGGACCCAGTACTTC. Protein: CSAPGFSGLGTQYF.

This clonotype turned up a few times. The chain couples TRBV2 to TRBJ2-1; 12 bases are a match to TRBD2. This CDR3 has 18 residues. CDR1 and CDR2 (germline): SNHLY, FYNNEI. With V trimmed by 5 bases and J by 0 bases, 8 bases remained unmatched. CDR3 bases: TGTGCCAGCAGTCGACTAGCGGGAGCGGAACGCTCCTACAATGAGCAGTTCTTC. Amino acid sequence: CASSRLAGAERSYNEQFF.

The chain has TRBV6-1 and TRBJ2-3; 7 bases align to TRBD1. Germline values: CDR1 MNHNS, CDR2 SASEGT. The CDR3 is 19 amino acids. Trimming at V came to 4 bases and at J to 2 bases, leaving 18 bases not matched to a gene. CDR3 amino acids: CASSGLPRGSLQTTDTQYF. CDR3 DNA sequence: TGTGCCAGCAGTGGGCTCCCCAGGGGGTCTCTGCAAACCACAGATACGCAGTATTTT.

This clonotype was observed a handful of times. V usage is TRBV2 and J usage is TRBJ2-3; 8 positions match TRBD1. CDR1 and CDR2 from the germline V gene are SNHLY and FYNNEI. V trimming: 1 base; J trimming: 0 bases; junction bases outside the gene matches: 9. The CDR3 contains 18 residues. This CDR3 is CASSEDIGQGTSTDTQYF. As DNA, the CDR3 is TGTGCCAGCAGTGAAGATATAGGACAGGGTACTAGCACAGATACGCAGTATTTT.

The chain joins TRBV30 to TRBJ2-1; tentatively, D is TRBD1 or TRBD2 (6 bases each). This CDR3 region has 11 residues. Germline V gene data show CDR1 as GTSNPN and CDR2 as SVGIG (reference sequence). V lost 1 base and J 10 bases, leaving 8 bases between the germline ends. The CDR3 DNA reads TGTGCCTGGAGTGAGGGGGGCGAGCAGTTCTTC. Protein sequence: CAWSEGGEQFF.

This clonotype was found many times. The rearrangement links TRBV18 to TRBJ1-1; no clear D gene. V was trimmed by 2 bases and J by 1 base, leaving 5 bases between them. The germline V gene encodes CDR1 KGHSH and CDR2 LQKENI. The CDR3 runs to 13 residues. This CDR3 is CASSPMGNTEAFF. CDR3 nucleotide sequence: TGTGCCAGCTCACCAATGGGGAACACTGAAGCTTTCTTT.

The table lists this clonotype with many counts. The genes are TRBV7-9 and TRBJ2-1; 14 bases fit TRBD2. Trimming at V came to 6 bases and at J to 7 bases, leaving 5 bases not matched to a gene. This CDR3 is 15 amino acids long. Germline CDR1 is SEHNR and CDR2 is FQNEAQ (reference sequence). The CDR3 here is CASSSGTSGGNEQFF. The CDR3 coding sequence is TGTGCCAGCAGTTCCGGGACTAGCGGGGGAAATGAGCAGTTCTTC.

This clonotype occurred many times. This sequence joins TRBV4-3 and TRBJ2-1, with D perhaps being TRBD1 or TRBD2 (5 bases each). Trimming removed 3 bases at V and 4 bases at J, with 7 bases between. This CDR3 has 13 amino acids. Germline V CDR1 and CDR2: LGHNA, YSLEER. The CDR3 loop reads CASSQRGYNEQFF. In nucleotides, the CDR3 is TGCGCCAGCAGCCAGAGGGGATACAATGAGCAGTTCTTC.

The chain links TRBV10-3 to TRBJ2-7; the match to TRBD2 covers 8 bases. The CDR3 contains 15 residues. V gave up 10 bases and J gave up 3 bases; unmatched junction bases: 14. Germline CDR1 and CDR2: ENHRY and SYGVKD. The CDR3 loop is CATTLSTGTSYEQYF. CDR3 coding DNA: TGTGCCACTACTTTATCAACCGGGACTAGCTACGAGCAGTACTTC.

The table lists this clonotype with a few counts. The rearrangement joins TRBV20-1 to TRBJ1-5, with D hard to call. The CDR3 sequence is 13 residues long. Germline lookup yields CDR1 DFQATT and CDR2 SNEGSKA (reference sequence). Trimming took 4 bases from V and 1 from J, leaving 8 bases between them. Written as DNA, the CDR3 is TGCAGTGCTATTAGCGGAAGCAATCAGCCCCAGCATTTT. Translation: CSAISGSNQPQHF.

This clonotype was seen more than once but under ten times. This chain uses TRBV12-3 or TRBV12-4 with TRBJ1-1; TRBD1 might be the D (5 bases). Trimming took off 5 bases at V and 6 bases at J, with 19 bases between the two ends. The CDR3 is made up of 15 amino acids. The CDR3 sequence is CASSPSGSGDAEAFF. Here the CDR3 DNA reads TGTGCCAGCAGTCCTTCTGGCAGTGGGGACGCTGAAGCTTTCTTT.

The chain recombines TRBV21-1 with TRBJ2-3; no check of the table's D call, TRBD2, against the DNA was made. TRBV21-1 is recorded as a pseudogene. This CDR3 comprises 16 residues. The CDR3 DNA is TGTGCCAGCAGCCCCCCGCTAGCCGTCACGGGAGATACGCAGTATTTT. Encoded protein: CASSPPLAVTGDTQYF.

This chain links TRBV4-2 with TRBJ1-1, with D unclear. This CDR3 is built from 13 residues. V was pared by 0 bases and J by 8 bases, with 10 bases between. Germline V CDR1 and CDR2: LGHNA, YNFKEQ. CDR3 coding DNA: TGTGCCAGCAGCCAAGAGTCGAGGGTGGAAGCTTTCTTT. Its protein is CASSQESRVEAFF.

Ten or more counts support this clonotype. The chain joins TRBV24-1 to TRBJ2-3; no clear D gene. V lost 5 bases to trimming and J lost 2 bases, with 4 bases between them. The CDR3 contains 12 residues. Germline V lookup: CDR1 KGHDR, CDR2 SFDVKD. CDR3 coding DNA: TGTGCCACCAGTGCCCACACAGATACGCAGTATTTT. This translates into CATSAHTDTQYF.

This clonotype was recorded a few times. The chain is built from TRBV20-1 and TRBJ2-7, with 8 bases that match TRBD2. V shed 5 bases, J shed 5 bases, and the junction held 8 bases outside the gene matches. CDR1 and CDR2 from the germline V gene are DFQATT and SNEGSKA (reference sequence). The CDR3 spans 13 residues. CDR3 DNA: TGCAGTGCTCCGCGGGGGGCGGAGAACGAGCAGTACTTC. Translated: CSAPRGAENEQYF.

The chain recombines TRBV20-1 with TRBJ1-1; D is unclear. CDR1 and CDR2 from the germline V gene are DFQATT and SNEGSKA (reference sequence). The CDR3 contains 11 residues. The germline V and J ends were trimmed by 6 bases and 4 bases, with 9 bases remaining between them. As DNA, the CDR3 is TGCAGTGCCAGATGGCTCACTGAAGCTTTCTTT. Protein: CSARWLTEAFF.

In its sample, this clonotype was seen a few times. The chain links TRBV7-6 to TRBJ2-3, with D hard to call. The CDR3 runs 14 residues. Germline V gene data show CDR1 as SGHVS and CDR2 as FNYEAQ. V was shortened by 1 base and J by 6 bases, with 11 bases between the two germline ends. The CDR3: CASSLEVPRDTQYF. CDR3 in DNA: TGTGCCAGCAGCTTAGAGGTGCCCAGGGATACGCAGTATTTT.

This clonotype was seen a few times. The DNA of the CDR3 is TGTGCCAGCAGCTTAGCGTTCGGGGCCCAAGAGACCCAGTACTTC. Its protein is CASSLAFGAQETQYF. The chain carries TRBV7-2 and TRBJ2-5, with D perhaps matching TRBD1 or TRBD2 (5 bases each). Germline V gene data show CDR1 as SGHTA and CDR2 as FQGNSA. The CDR3 is 15 residues long. V was trimmed by 0 bases and J by 1 base, leaving 9 bases between them.

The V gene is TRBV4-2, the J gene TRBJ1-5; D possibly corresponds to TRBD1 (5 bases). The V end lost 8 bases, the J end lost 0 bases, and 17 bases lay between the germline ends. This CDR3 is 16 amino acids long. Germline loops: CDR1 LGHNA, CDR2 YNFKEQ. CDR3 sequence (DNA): TGTGCCAGCCGAATGGCGGGGGGAGGTAGCAATCAGCCCCAGCATTTT. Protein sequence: CASRMAGGGSNQPQHF.

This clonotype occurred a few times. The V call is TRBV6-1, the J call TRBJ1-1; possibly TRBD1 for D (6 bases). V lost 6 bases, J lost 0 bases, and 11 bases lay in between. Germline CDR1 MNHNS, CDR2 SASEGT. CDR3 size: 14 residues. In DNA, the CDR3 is TGTGCCAGCAGGGCGCAGGGGATGAACACTGAAGCTTTCTTT. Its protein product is CASRAQGMNTEAFF.

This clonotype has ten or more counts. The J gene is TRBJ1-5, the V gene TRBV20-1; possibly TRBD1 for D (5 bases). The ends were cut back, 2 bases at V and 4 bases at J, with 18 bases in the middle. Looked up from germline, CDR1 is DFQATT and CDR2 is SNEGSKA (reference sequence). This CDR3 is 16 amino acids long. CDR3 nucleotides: TGCAGTGCTAGACGGGGGAATACGGGGCTTAATCAGCCCCAGCATTTT. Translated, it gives CSARRGNTGLNQPQHF.

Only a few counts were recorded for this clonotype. The CDR3 nucleotides are TGTGCCAGCAGCCCGAGACCCGGGGACGGATGGTACGAGCAGTACTTC. Translated: CASSPRPGDGWYEQYF. The chain links TRBV5-6 to TRBJ2-7; either TRBD1 or TRBD2 may supply D (5 bases each). Germline V lookup: CDR1 SGHDT, CDR2 YYEEEE. The CDR3 consists of 16 residues. V was cut by 4 bases and J by 4 bases, with 21 bases left in between.